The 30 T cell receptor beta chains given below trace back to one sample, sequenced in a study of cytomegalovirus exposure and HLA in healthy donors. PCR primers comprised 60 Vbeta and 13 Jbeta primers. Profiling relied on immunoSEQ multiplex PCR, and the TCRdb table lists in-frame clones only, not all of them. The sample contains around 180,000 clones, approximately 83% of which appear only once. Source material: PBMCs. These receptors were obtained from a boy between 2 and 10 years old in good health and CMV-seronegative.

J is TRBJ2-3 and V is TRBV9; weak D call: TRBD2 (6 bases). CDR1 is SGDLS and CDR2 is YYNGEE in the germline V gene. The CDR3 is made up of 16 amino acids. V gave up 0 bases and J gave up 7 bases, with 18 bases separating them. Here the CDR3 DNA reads TGTGCCAGCAGCGTAGGAGGAGGGGCTAGCTCAAATACGCAGTATTTT. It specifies CASSVGGGASSNTQYF.

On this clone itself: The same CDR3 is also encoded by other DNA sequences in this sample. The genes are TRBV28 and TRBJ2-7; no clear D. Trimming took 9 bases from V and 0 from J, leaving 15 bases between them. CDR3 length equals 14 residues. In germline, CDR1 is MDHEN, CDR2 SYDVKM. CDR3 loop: CASGSPASSYEQYF. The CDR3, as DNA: TGTGCCAGTGGTAGCCCAGCCAGCTCCTACGAGCAGTACTTC.

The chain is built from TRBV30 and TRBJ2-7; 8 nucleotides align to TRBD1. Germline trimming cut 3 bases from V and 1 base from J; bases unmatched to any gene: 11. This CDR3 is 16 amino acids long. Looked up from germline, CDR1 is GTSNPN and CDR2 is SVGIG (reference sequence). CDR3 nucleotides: TGTGCCTGGAGGAGCGCGGGTGGGACAGGATCCTACGAGCAGTACTTC. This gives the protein CAWRSAGGTGSYEQYF.

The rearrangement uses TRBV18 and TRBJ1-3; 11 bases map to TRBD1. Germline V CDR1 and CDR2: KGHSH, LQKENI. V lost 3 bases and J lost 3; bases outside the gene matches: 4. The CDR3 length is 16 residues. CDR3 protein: CASSPDRGLGGNTIYF. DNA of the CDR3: TGTGCCAGCTCACCGGACAGGGGGCTCGGTGGAAACACCATATATTTT.

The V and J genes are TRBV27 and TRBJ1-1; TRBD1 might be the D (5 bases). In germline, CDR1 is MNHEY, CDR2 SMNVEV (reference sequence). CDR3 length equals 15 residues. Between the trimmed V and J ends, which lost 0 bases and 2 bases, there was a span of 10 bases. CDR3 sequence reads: CASSLSIRVNTEAFF. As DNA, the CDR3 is TGTGCCAGCAGTTTATCGATCAGGGTAAACACTGAAGCTTTCTTT.

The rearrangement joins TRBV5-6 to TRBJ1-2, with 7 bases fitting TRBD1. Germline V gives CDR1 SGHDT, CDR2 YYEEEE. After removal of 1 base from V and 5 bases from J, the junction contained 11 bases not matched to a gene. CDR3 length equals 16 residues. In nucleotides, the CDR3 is TGTGCCAGCAGCTTGCCCGGTACAGGGGCTCATTATGGCTACACCTTC. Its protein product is CASSLPGTGAHYGYTF.

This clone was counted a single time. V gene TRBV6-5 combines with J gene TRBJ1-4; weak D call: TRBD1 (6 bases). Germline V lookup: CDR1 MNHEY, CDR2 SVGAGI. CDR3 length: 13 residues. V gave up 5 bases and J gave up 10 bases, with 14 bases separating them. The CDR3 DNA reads TGTGCCAGCAGTGAGAGGACAGCCGGAAAACTGTTTTTT. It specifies CASSERTAGKLFF.

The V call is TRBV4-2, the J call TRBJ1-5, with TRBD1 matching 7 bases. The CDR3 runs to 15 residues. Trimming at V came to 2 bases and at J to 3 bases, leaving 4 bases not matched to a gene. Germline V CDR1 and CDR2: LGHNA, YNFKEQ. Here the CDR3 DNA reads TGTGCCAGCAGCCAAAGACAGGGCTTCAATCAGCCCCAGCATTTT. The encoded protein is CASSQRQGFNQPQHF.

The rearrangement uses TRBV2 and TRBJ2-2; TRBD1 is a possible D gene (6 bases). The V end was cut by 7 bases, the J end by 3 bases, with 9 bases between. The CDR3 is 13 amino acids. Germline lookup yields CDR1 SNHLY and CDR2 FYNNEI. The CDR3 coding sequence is TGTGCCAGCATATCAGGGGACACCGGGGAGCTGTTTTTT. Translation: CASISGDTGELFF.

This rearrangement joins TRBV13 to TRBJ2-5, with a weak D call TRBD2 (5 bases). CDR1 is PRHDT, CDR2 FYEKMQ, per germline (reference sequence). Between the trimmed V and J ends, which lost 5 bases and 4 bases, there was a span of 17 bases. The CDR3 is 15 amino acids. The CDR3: CASSVSTRVGETQYF. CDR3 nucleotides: TGTGCCAGCAGCGTATCCACTAGAGTAGGAGAGACCCAGTACTTC.

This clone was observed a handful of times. This CDR3 is CASSLTGAGTDTQYF. The CDR3 nucleotides read TGTGCCAGTAGCCTAACAGGGGCCGGCACAGATACGCAGTATTTT. This chain connects TRBV19 to TRBJ2-3; the match to TRBD1 covers 7 bases. Germline V CDR1 and CDR2: LNHDA, SQIVND (reference sequence). The CDR3 covers 15 residues. The V segment lost 6 bases and the J segment 1 base; nucleotides outside the gene matches: 7.

The CDR3 protein is CASSPRGGVSYEQYF. CDR3 nucleotides: TGTGCCAGCAGCCCCCGTGGAGGGGTCTCCTACGAGCAGTACTTC. The chain uses TRBV28 and TRBJ2-5; D is possibly TRBD2 (6 bases). The J call may be faulty, since TRBJ2-7 better matches the DNA end. Per the germline V gene, CDR1 is MDHEN and CDR2 is SYDVKM. The CDR3 has 15 amino acids.

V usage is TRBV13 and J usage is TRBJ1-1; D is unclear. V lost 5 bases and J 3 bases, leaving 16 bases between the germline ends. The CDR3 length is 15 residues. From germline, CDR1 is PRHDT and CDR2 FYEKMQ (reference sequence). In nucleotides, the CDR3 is TGTGCCAGCAGCCCGAGGGTGGTGTCGTACACTGAAGCTTTCTTT. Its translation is CASSPRVVSYTEAFF. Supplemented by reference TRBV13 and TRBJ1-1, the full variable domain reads AAGVIQSPRHLIKEKRETATLKCYPIPRHDTVYWYQQGPGQDPQFLISFYEKMQSDKGSIPDRFSAQQFSDYHSELNMSSLELGDSALYFCASSPRVVSYTEAFFGQGTRLTVV.

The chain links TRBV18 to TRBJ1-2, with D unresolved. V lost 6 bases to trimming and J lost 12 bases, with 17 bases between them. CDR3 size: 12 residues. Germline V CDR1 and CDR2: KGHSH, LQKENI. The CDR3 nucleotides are TGTGCCAGCTCCCTAGCCCGCGGTAGCGACACCTTC. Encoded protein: CASSLARGSDTF.

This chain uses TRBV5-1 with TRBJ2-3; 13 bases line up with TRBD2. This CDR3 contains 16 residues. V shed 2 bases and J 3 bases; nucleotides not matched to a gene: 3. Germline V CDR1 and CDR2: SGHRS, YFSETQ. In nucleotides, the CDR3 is TGCGCCAGCAGCTTACTAGCGGGAGGGCGTACAGATACGCAGTATTTT. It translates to CASSLLAGGRTDTQYF.

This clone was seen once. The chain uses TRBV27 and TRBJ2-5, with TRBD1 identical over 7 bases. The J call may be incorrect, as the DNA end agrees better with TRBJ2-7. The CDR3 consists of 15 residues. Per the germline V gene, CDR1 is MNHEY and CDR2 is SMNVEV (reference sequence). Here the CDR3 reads CASSLSARGSYEQYF. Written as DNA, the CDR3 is TGTGCCAGCAGTTTATCGGCCAGGGGGTCCTACGAGCAGTACTTC.

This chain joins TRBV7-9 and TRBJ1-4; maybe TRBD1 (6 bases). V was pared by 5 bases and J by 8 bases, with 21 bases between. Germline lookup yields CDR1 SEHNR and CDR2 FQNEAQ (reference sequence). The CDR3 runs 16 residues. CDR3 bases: TGTGCCAGCAGCCACCTATCGGGACAAGGCAGCGAAAAACTGTTTTTT. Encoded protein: CASSHLSGQGSEKLFF.

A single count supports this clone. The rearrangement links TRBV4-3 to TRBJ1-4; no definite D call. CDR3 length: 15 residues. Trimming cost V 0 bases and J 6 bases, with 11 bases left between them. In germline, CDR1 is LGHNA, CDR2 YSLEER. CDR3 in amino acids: CASSQDLQTYEKLFF. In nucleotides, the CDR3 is TGCGCCAGCAGCCAAGACTTACAGACGTATGAAAAACTGTTTTTT.

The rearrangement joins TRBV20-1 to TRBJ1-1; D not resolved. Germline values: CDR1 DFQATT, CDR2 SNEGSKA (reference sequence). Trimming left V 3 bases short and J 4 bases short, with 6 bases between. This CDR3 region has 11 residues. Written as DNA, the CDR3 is TGCAGTGCTAGGGTGAGCACTGAAGCTTTCTTT. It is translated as CSARVSTEAFF.

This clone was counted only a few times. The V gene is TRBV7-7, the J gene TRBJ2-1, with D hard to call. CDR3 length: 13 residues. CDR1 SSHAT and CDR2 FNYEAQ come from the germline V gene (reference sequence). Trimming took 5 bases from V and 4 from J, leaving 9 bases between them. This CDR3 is CASSHDSYNEQFF. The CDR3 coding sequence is TGTGCCAGCAGCCATGACTCGTACAATGAGCAGTTCTTC.

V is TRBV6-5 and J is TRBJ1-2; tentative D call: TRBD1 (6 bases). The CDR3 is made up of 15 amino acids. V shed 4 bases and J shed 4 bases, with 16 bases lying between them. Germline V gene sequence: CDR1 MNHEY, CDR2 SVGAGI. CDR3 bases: TGTGCCAGCAGTTCCTGGACAGTGCAAAGCTATGGCTACACCTTC. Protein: CASSSWTVQSYGYTF.

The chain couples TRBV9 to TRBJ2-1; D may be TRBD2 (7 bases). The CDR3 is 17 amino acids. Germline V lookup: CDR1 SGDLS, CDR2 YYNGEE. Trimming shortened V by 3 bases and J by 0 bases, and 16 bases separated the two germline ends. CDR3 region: CASSAPKGGSSYNEQFF. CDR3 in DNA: TGTGCCAGCAGCGCTCCCAAGGGGGGGAGCTCCTACAATGAGCAGTTCTTC.

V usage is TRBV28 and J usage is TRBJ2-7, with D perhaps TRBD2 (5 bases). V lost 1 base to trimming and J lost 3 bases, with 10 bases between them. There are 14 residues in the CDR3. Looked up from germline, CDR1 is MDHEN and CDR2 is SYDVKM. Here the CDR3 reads CASSLLDFGYEQYF. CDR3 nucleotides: TGTGCCAGCAGTTTATTGGACTTCGGCTACGAGCAGTACTTC.

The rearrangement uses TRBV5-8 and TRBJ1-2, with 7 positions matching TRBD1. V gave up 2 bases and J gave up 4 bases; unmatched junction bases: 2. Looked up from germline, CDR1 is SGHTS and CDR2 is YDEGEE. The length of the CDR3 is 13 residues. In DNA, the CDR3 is TGTGCCAGCAGCTTAAGACAGGGCTATGGCTACACCTTC. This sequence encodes CASSLRQGYGYTF. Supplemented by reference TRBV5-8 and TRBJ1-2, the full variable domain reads EAGVTQSPTHLIKTRGQQATLRCSPISGHTSVYWYQQALGLGLQFLLWYDEGEERNRGNFPPRFSGRQFPNYSSELNVNALELEDSALYLCASSLRQGYGYTFGSGTRLTVV.

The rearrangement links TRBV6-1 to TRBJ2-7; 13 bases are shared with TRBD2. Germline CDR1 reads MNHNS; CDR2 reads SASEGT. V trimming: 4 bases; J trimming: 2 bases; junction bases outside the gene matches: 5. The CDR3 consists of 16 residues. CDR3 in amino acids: CASSALAGGLPYEQYF. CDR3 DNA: TGTGCCAGCAGTGCACTAGCGGGAGGGCTCCCCTACGAGCAGTACTTC.

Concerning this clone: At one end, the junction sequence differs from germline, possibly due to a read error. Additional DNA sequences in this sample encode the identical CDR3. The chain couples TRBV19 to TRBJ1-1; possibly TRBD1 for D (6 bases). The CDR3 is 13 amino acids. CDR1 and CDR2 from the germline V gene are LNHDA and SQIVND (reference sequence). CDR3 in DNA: TGCGCCAGTAGTATCAGGGGGAACACTGAAGCTTTCTTT. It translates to CASSIRGNTEAFF.

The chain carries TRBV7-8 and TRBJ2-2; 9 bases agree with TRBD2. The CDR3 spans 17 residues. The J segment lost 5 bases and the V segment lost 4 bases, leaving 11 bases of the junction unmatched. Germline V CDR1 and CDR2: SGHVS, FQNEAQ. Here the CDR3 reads CASSSNVAGELTGELFF. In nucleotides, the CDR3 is TGTGCCAGCAGCTCGAACGTAGCGGGAGAGCTAACCGGGGAGCTGTTTTTT.

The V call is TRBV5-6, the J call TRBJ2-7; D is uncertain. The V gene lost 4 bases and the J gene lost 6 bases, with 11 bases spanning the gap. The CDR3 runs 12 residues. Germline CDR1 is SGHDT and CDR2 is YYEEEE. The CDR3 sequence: CASSRGISEQYV. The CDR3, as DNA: TGTGCCAGCAGCCGAGGCATCTCCGAGCAGTACGTC.

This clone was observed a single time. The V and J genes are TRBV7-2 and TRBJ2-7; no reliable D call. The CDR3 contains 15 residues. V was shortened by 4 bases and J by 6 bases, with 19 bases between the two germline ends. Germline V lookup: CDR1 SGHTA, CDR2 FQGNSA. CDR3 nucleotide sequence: TGTGCCAGCAGCTCTTACGGTCCCACCCCGTCCGAGCAGTACTTC. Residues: CASSSYGPTPSEQYF.

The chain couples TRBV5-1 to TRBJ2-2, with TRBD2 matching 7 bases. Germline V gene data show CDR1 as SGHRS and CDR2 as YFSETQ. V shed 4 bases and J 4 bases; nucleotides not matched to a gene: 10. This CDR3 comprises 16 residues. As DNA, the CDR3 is TGCGCCAGCAGCCCCCAGGCGGGAGTTGGCACCGGGGAGCTGTTTTTT. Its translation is CASSPQAGVGTGELFF.